These T cell receptor beta chains were read from a single sample in a study of cytomegalovirus exposure and HLA in healthy donors. Generated by immunoSEQ multiplex PCR, the TCRdb table keeps only in-frame clones and is missing some. The repertoire consists of 60,000 to 90,000 clones, with about 71% occurring once and the leading ten covering about 10%. The sample taken for sequencing was PBMCs. The receptors here all came from a woman aged 45 to 65 in good health and CMV-seropositive. The conserved cysteine and the conserved F or W are not part of the CDR3 here. The D gene is left open where the match is weak.

TRBJ2-2	TRBD2	TRBV5-6	ASSWGGGGVIPGELF
TRBJ2-7	TRBD1	TRBV7-9	ASSSGQGVLHEQY
TRBJ2-3	.	TRBV9	ASSVEPSTDTQY
TRBJ2-1	TRBD2	TRBV18	ASSPQREGGNEQF
TRBJ2-7	TRBD1	TRBV5-5	ASSLVSSGTATYEQY
TRBJ2-5	TRBD1	TRBV2	ASRGQGPAQETQY
TRBJ2-1	TRBD1	TRBV6-6	ASSPTGGPNEQF
TRBJ1-1	.	TRBV7-8	ASSLESRGTEAF
TRBJ1-1	TRBD1	TRBV7-8	ASSGTATEAF
TRBJ1-1	TRBD1	TRBV7-2	ASSLQGASTEAF
TRBJ2-5	TRBD2	TRBV29-1	SVGEGSQETQY
TRBJ2-3	.	TRBV12-5	ASGVGPDTQY
TRBJ1-2	TRBD1	TRBV2	ASSETGGRGTNYGYT
TRBJ2-7	.	TRBV7-8	ASSPTGDYEQY
TRBJ2-1	.	TRBV12-1	ASSFPKSPSGVFYNEQF
TRBJ2-1	TRBD1	TRBV28	ASRELPGQGVYGEQF
TRBJ1-1	.	TRBV6-5	ASMVGTMGGTEAF
TRBJ1-2	TRBD1	TRBV5-4	ASSPGQADFYGYT
TRBJ2-1	TRBD2	TRBV4-3	ASSPGLAGRNEQF
TRBJ2-5	.	TRBV7-2	ASSLIAGQETQY
TRBJ2-1	.	TRBV9	ASSITPYTGTYNEQF
TRBJ2-4	TRBD1	TRBV28	ASSPHATGLAKNIQY
TRBJ2-1	.	TRBV27	ASSLRASGVGSYNEQF
TRBJ2-5	TRBD2	TRBV7-2	ASSPWTSGEETQY
TRBJ2-3	.	TRBV7-2	ASSKPPGADTQY
TRBJ1-2	TRBD1	TRBV19	ASSTGTGGAYSYGYT
TRBJ2-2	.	TRBV11-2	ASSLRDSGELF
TRBJ2-5	.	TRBV6-5	ASSYRTDQETQY
TRBJ2-1	TRBD2	TRBV7-9	ASSLTSGGVNNEQF
TRBJ1-5	.	TRBV7-2	ASSYGPNQPQH
TRBJ1-4	.	TRBV19	ASSPPGGLTNEKLF
TRBJ1-2	.	TRBV6-1	ASSEWGRDGYT
TRBJ2-1	.	TRBV27	ASSLSTVTGSEQF
TRBJ2-1	.	TRBV7-2	ASSLANLGARSGNEQF
TRBJ2-1	TRBD2	TRBV5-1	ASSLYPGTSGYNEQF
TRBJ1-5	.	TRBV7-8	ASREQGAIGNQPQH
TRBJ1-4	.	TRBV5-1	ASSFGQGNTNEKLF
TRBJ1-5	TRBD1	TRBV6-5	ASSYEQGDQPQH
TRBJ1-1	TRBD1	TRBV29-1	SVGTGQSTEAF
TRBJ1-2	.	TRBV19	ASSRPENYGYT
TRBJ1-5	.	TRBV6-4	ASSYQPQH
TRBJ1-2	.	TRBV4-1	ASSPTQGQDYGYT
TRBJ1-5	.	TRBV28	ASSPPRVPQH
TRBJ2-7	TRBD2	TRBV4-2	ASSLLRGLAGFSSYEQY
TRBJ1-1	.	TRBV7-3	ASSQGMNTEAF
TRBJ2-5	TRBD1	TRBV19	ASIQTGAAETQY
TRBJ2-3	TRBD2	TRBV4-3	ASSQGLAGSTDTQY
TRBJ2-1	.	TRBV18	ASSPPSRNEQF
TRBJ1-3	TRBD1	TRBV4-3	ASSQDLVGQGVGNTIY
TRBJ2-2	.	TRBV5-8	ASSRERAGELF
TRBJ2-1	TRBD1	TRBV4-1	ASSQVGQEHNEQF
TRBJ2-7	.	TRBV28	ASSPFRAATYEQY
TRBJ2-1	TRBD2	TRBV18	ASSPGGLAGALGEQF
TRBJ2-2	TRBD2	TRBV27	ASSLYLAGAAGELF
TRBJ2-3	TRBD1	TRBV28	ASSSLTGTGGQGTQY
TRBJ2-2	TRBD2	TRBV7-2	ASSSASGVNTGELF
TRBJ1-3	TRBD1	TRBV6-5	ASSYTGQGDTIY